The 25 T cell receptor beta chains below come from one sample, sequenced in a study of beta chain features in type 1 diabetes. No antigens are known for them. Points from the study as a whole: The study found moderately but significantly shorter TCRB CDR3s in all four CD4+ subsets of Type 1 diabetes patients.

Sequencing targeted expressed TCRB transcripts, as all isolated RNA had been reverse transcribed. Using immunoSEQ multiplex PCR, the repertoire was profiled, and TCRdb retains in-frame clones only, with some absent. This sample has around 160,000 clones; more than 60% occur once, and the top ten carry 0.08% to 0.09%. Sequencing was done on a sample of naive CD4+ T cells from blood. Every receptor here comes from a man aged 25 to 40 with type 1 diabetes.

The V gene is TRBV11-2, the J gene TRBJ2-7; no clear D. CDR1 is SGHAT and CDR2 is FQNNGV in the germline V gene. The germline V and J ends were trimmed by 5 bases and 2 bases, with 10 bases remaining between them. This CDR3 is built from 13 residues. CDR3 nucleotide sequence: TGTGCCAGCAGCCCGACGGGTACCTACGAGCAGTACTTC. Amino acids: CASSPTGTYEQYF.

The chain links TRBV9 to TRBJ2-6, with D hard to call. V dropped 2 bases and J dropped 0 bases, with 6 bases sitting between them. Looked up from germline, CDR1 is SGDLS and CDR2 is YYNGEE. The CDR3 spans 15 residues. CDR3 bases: TGTGCCAGCAGCGTTCATCGCTCTGGGGCCAACGTCCTGACTTTC. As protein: CASSVHRSGANVLTF.

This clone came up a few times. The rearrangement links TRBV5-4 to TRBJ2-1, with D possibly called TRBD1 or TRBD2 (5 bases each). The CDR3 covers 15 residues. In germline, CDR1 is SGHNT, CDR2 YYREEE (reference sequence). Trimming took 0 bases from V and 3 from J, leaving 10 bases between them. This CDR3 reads CASSLEAGSYNEQFF. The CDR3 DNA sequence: TGTGCCAGCAGCTTGGAAGCAGGGAGCTACAATGAGCAGTTCTTC.

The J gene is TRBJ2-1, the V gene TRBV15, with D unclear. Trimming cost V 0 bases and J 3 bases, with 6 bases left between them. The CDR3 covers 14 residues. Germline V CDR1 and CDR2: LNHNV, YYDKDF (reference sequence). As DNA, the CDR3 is TGTGCCACCAGCAGAGATCGCAGCTACAATGAGCAGTTCTTC. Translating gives CATSRDRSYNEQFF.

DNA of the CDR3: TGTGCCAGCATTCCCGGGAAGGGGACCCAGTACTTC. Amino acid sequence: CASIPGKGTQYF. The chain carries TRBV7-2 and TRBJ2-5, with a possible D match to TRBD2 (5 bases). V shed 7 bases and J shed 7 bases, with 13 bases lying between them. This CDR3 has 12 amino acids. Germline values: CDR1 SGHTA, CDR2 FQGNSA.

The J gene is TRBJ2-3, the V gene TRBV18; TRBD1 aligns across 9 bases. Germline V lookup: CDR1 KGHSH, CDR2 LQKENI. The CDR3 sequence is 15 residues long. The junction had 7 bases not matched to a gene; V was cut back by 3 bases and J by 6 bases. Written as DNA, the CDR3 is TGTGCCAGCTCACCTCGGGACAGGGAGTGGGATACGCAGTATTTT. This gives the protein CASSPRDREWDTQYF.

DNA of the CDR3: TGTGCCAGCAGTTCCGGGTTGGAGACCCAGTACTTC. It translates to CASSSGLETQYF. V usage is TRBV28 and J usage is TRBJ2-5; D gene unclear. The ends were cut back, 4 bases at V and 5 bases at J, with 8 bases in the middle. The CDR3 is made up of 12 amino acids. Germline CDR1 MDHEN, CDR2 SYDVKM.

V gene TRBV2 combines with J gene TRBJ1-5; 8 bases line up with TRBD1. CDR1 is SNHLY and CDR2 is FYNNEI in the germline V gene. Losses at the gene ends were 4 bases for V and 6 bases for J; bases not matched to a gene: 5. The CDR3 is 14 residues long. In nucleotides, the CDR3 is TGTGCCAGCAGTGTTCAGGGGGCAGCTCAGCCCCAGCATTTT. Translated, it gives CASSVQGAAQPQHF.

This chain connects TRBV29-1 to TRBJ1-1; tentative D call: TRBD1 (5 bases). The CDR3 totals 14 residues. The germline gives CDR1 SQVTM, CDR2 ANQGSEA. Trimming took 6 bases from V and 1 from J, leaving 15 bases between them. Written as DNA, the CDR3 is TGCAGCGTCTCAGTATTAGGGGAGAACACTGAAGCTTTCTTT. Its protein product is CSVSVLGENTEAFF.

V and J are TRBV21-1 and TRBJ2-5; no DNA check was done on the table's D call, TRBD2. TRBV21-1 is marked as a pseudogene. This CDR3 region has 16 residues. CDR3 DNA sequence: TGTGCCAGCAGCAAAGTCGAGACGGGGGAGGGAGAGACCCAGTACTTC. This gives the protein CASSKVETGEGETQYF.

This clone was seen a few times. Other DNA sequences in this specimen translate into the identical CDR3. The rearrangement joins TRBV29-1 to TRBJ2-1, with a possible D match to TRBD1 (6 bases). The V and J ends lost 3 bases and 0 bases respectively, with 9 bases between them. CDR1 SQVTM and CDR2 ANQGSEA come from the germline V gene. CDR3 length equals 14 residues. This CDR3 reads CSVERGSSYNEQFF. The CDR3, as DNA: TGCAGCGTTGAGAGGGGGAGCTCCTACAATGAGCAGTTCTTC.

The CDR3 nucleotides are TGTGCCAGCACCCCGGTAAAGGGGGTCAACATTCAGTACTTC. Translating it yields CASTPVKGVNIQYF. This chain links TRBV7-2 with TRBJ2-4; possibly TRBD1 for D (6 bases). Germline CDR1 and CDR2: SGHTA and FQGNSA. V lost 7 bases and J 7 bases, leaving 17 bases between the germline ends. This CDR3 region has 14 residues.

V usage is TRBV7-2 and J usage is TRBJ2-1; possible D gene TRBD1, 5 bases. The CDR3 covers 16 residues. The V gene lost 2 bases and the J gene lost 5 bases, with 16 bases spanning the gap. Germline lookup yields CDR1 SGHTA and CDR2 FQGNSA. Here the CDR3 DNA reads TGTGCCAGCAGCTTAATGTGGGGCGCGGCCCACAATGAGCAGTTCTTC. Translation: CASSLMWGAAHNEQFF. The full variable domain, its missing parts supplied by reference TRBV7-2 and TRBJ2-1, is GAGVSQSPSNKVTEKGKDVELRCDPISGHTALYWYRQSLGQGLEFLIYFQGNSAPDKSGLPSDRFSAERTGGSVSTLTIQRTQQEDSAVYLCASSLMWGAAHNEQFFGPGTRLTVL.

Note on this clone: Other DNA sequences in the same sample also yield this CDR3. CDR3 DNA sequence: TGTGCCAGCTCACCCTCCACAGATACGCAGTATTTT. Translated, it gives CASSPSTDTQYF. This chain uses TRBV18 with TRBJ2-3; D is undetermined. The V gene's germline CDR1 is KGHSH and CDR2 LQKENI. V dropped 3 bases and J dropped 2 bases, with 3 bases sitting between them. The length of the CDR3 is 12 residues.

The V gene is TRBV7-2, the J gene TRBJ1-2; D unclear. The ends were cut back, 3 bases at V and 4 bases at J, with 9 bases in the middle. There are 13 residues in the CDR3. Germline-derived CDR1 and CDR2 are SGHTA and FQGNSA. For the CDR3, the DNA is TGTGCCAGCAGCTTTGGAGCCGTCTATGGCTACACCTTC. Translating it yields CASSFGAVYGYTF.

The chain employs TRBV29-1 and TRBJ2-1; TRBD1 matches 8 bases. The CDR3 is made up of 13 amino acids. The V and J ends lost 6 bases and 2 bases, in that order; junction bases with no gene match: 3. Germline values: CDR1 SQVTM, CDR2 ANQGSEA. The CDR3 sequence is CSVAGQAYNEQFF. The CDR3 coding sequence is TGCAGCGTGGCGGGACAGGCCTACAATGAGCAGTTCTTC.

The DNA of the CDR3 is TGTGCCAGCAGCATTACAGCACAAGAGACCCAGTACTTC. Its protein product is CASSITAQETQYF. The chain uses TRBV7-9 and TRBJ2-5; no firm D call. The CDR3 consists of 13 residues. V was trimmed by 5 bases and J by 2 bases, leaving 9 bases between them. The germline gives CDR1 SEHNR, CDR2 FQNEAQ (reference sequence).

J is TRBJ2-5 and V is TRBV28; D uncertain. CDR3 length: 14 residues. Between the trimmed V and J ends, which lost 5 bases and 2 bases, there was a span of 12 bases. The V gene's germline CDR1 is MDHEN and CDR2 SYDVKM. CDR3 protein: CASSRTDGQETQYF. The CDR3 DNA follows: TGTGCCAGCAGTCGGACGGACGGACAAGAGACCCAGTACTTC.

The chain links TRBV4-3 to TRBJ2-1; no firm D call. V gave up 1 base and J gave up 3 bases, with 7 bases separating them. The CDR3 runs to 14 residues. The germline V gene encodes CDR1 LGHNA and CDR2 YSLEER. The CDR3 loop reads CASSQGRDYNEQFF. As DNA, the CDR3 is TGCGCCAGCAGCCAAGGTAGGGACTACAATGAGCAGTTCTTC.

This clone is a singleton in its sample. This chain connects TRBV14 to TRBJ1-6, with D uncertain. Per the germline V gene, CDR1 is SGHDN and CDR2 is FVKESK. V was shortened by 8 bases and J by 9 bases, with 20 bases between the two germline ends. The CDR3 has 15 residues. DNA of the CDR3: TGTGCCAGCGCCCAATGGGAGGGCGCGGGTTCACCCCTCCACTTT. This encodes CASAQWEGAGSPLHF. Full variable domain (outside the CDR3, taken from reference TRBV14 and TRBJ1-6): EAGVTQFPSHSVIEKGQTVTLRCDPISGHDNLYWYRRVMGKEIKFLLHFVKESKQDESGMPNNRFLAERTGGTYSTLKVQPAELEDSGVYFCASAQWEGAGSPLHFGNGTRLTVT.

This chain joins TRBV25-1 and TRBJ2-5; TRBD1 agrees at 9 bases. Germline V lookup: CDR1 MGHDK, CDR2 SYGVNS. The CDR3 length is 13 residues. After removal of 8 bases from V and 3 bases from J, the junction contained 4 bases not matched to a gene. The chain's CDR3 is CASGGTGKETQYF. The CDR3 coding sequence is TGTGCCAGCGGGGGGACAGGGAAAGAGACCCAGTACTTC.

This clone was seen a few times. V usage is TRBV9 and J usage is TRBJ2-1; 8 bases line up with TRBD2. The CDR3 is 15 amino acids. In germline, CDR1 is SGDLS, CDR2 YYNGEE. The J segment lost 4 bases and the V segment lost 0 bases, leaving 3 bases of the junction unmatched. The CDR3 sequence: CASSVDSGTYNEQFF. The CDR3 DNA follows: TGTGCCAGCAGCGTAGATAGCGGGACTTACAATGAGCAGTTCTTC.

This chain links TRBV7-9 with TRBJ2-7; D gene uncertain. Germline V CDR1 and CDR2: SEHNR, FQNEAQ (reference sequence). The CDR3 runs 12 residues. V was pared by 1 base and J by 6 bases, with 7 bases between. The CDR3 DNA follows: TGTGCCAGCAGCTTAGATGGCGGCGAGCAGTACTTC. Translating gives CASSLDGGEQYF.

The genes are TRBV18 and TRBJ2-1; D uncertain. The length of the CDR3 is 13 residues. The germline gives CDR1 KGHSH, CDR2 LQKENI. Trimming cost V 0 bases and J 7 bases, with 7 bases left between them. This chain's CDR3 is CASSPPSLNEQFF. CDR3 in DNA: TGTGCCAGCTCACCACCGTCATTAAATGAGCAGTTCTTC.

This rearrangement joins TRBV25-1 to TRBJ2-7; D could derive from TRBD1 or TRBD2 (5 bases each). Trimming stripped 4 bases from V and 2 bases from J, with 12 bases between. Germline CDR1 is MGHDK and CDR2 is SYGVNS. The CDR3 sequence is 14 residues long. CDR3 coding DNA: TGTGCCAGCAGTGTCCGGGACCCCCCCTACGAGCAGTACTTC. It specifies CASSVRDPPYEQYF.